This TCR beta chain was retrieved from a study of cytomegalovirus exposure and HLA in healthy donors. Study background: The platform used for the approximately 130 validation repertoires matched that of the roughly 700 first-cohort repertoires, a later analysis reported.

The CDR3 sequence is 13 residues long. V was pared by 6 bases and J by 5 bases, with 13 bases between. Germline-derived CDR1 and CDR2 are WNHNN and SYGVQD (reference sequence). This clone was seen a single time. The repertoire was sequenced with immunoSEQ multiplex PCR; TCRdb's copy has only in-frame clones and lacks some. Among under 100,000 clones listed, 95% to 96% were seen once. Among the 100 to 150 subjects of the validation cohort, separate from the roughly 650-subject first cohort, were the donors. V gene TRBV10-1 combines with J gene TRBJ1-1, with D possibly TRBD1 on 6 matching bases. The specimen was PBMCs. This sequence originates from a woman in her late teens or twenties in good health and CMV-seronegative. The CDR3 loop reads CASRTGFGTEAFF. CDR3 sequence (DNA): TGCGCCAGCAGGACAGGTTTTGGAACTGAAGCTTTCTTT.